This TCR beta chain was retrieved from a study of radiotherapy plus CTLA-4 blockade in lung cancer. In the study overall: An objective response was seen in around a sixth of patients, and disease control in around 33%.

Lung cancer patients with chemo-refractory metastatic non-small-cell disease were given focal radiation plus CTLA-4 blockade with ipilimumab. The data were produced by immunoSEQ multiplex PCR, yet TCRdb's version contains in-frame clones alone and is incomplete. The top ten clones hold 46% of a sample with more than 12,000 clones, roughly 70% of them seen once. The clonotype comes from a human donor with non-small cell lung cancer whose response to radiotherapy plus ipilimumab could not be evaluated. The sequencing here drew on peripheral blood, taken from a patient treated with radiotherapy plus ipilimumab.

The CDR3 reads CASRVDRAAEKLFF. DNA for the CDR3: TGTGCCAGCAGGGTGGACAGGGCCGCTGAAAAACTGTTTTTT. The V call is TRBV2, the J call TRBJ1-4, with 8 bases fitting TRBD1. The CDR3 loop spans 14 amino acids. Germline lookup yields CDR1 SNHLY and CDR2 FYNNEI. The J segment lost 7 bases and the V segment lost 6 bases, leaving 7 bases of the junction unmatched.